A single sample is the source of the 23 T cell receptor beta chains below, sequenced in a study of blood T cell repertoires in COVID-19. Sequenced by immunoSEQ multiplex PCR; TCRdb stores in-frame clones only, minus some. Here the sample spans tens of thousands of clones, 80% to 90% being singletons. Sequencing was performed on peripheral blood. These receptors came from a woman over 75 with active COVID-19.

The chain uses TRBV4-1 and TRBJ2-1, with 13 bases identical to TRBD2. With 4 bases clipped from V and 8 bases from J, the junction kept 2 bases outside the gene matches. Germline V gene sequence: CDR1 MGHRA, CDR2 YSYEKL. The length of the CDR3 is 14 residues. The CDR3 here is CASSLGLAGDEQFF. CDR3 coding DNA: TGCGCCAGCAGCCTAGGACTAGCGGGAGATGAGCAGTTCTTC.

V usage is TRBV5-1 and J usage is TRBJ2-1; no clear D. Germline V gene sequence: CDR1 SGHRS, CDR2 YFSETQ. V was pared by 0 bases and J by 0 bases, with 10 bases between. This CDR3 contains 16 residues. CDR3 in amino acids: CASSLEPLTSYNEQFF. CDR3 sequence (DNA): TGCGCCAGCAGCTTGGAGCCTCTAACCTCCTACAATGAGCAGTTCTTC.

This rearrangement joins TRBV5-1 to TRBJ2-7, with a weak D call TRBD2 (5 bases). V shed 6 bases and J shed 3 bases, with 16 bases lying between them. Germline CDR1 SGHRS, CDR2 YFSETQ. This CDR3 is 14 amino acids long. The CDR3 sequence: CASTQGAADYEQYF. The DNA of the CDR3 is TGCGCCAGCACCCAAGGCGCAGCGGACTACGAGCAGTACTTC.

The V gene is TRBV6-5, the J gene TRBJ2-2; D is uncertain. The CDR3 totals 14 residues. In germline, CDR1 is MNHEY, CDR2 SVGAGI. The germline V and J ends were trimmed by 5 bases and 3 bases, with 10 bases remaining between them. CDR3 in DNA: TGTGCCAGCAGTATGCTGCAGGACACCGGGGAGCTGTTTTTT. The encoded protein is CASSMLQDTGELFF.

The chain is built from TRBV25-1 and TRBJ2-5; 10 bases are shared with TRBD2. The V segment lost 1 base and the J segment 5 bases; nucleotides outside the gene matches: 4. Germline V CDR1 and CDR2: MGHDK, SYGVNS. This CDR3 region has 15 residues. The CDR3 coding sequence is TGTGCCAGCAGTGAATCTCTAGCGGGAGTGGAGACCCAGTACTTC. Amino acid sequence: CASSESLAGVETQYF.

The chain links TRBV4-1 to TRBJ2-2; 10 bases align to TRBD2. The CDR3 has 16 amino acids. The V gene's germline CDR1 is MGHRA and CDR2 YSYEKL. V shed 4 bases, J shed 9 bases, and the junction held 11 bases outside the gene matches. CDR3 protein: CASSPPTSGIVRELFF. The CDR3, as DNA: TGCGCCAGCAGCCCCCCTACTAGCGGGATAGTGAGGGAGCTGTTTTTT.

This clone was seen only once. V usage is TRBV19 and J usage is TRBJ2-2; 7 nucleotides agree with TRBD1. Per germline, CDR1 LNHDA and CDR2 SQIVND (reference sequence). The CDR3 is made up of 14 amino acids. Losses at the gene ends were 9 bases for V and 2 bases for J; bases not matched to a gene: 6. CDR3 coding DNA: TGTGCCAGCCGCTGGACAGGCAACACCGGGGAGCTGTTTTTT. Encoded protein: CASRWTGNTGELFF. Complete variable domain (other parts from reference TRBV19 and TRBJ2-2): DGGITQSPKYLFRKEGQNVTLSCEQNLNHDAMYWYRQDPGQGLRLIYYSQIVNDFQKGDIAEGYSVSREKKESFPLTVTSAQKNPTAFYLCASRWTGNTGELFFGEGSRLTVL.

The genes are TRBV11-3 and TRBJ2-5; a weak D match, TRBD2 (6 bases). V lost 5 bases, J lost 3 bases, and 16 bases lay in between. Germline V lookup: CDR1 SGHNT, CDR2 YENEEA. The CDR3 is 15 amino acids. The CDR3 nucleotides are TGTGCCAGCAGCGCACGGGGGACGGGGGAAGAGACCCAGTACTTC. This sequence encodes CASSARGTGEETQYF.

The chain has TRBV7-7 and TRBJ2-5, with a weak D call TRBD1 (6 bases). There are 15 residues in the CDR3. Trimming pared 1 base from V and 5 bases from J, leaving 14 bases between. The germline V gene has CDR1 SSHAT and CDR2 FNYEAQ (reference sequence). CDR3 sequence: CASSLGQGFTETQYF. CDR3 DNA: TGTGCCAGCAGCTTAGGGCAGGGGTTCACGGAGACCCAGTACTTC.

The DNA for the CDR3 is TGCGCCAGCAGCTTGGATAACGGCCAAGAGACCCAGTACTTC. This translates into CASSLDNGQETQYF. V and J are TRBV5-1 and TRBJ2-5; D gene uncertain. Germline V gene sequence: CDR1 SGHRS, CDR2 YFSETQ. The CDR3 runs to 14 residues. V was cut by 0 bases and J by 1 base, with 7 bases left in between.

The chain employs TRBV15 and TRBJ1-4, with D possibly being TRBD1 (5 bases). Germline CDR1 and CDR2: LNHNV and YYDKDF (reference sequence). This CDR3 has 15 amino acids. Trimming removed 5 bases from V and 7 bases from J, with 17 bases in between. CDR3 region: CATSRGRGESEKLFF. As DNA, the CDR3 is TGTGCCACCAGCCGCGGTCGGGGGGAGAGTGAAAAACTGTTTTTT.

This clone came up a few times. This chain joins TRBV6-6 and TRBJ1-5; 9 bases are shared with TRBD1. CDR3 length: 14 residues. Per the germline V gene, CDR1 is MNHNY and CDR2 is SVGAGI (reference sequence). V shed 6 bases and J 4 bases; nucleotides not matched to a gene: 4. CDR3 loop: CASSQGTGNQPQHF. CDR3 DNA: TGTGCCAGCAGCCAAGGGACAGGGAATCAGCCCCAGCATTTT.

This clone was seen a single time. V usage is TRBV20-1 and J usage is TRBJ1-1, with D uncertain. The CDR3 length is 12 residues. V gave up 3 bases and J gave up 5 bases, with 10 bases separating them. Germline assignment: CDR1 DFQATT and CDR2 SNEGSKA (reference sequence). DNA of the CDR3: TGCAGTGCTAGTGCGCCACGGACTGAAGCTTTCTTT. Protein sequence: CSASAPRTEAFF.

CDR3 protein: CASSYFLVTGNSGNTIYF. The CDR3 bases are TGTGCCAGCAGTTACTTTCTGGTGACAGGGAACTCTGGAAACACCATATATTTT. V usage is TRBV6-2 or TRBV6-3 and J usage is TRBJ1-3; 7 bases line up with TRBD1. The CDR3 totals 18 residues. The germline CDR1 and CDR2 sequences are MNHEY and SVGEGT. Trimming cost V 1 base and J 0 bases; bases outside gene matches: 9.

The genes are TRBV2 and TRBJ1-1; 7 nucleotides line up with TRBD1. The CDR3 is 17 residues long. V lost 6 bases and J lost 0; bases outside the gene matches: 13. Germline values: CDR1 SNHLY, CDR2 FYNNEI. CDR3 loop: CASRSPWDSPLNTEAFF. The CDR3 DNA reads TGTGCCAGCAGGTCCCCCTGGGACAGTCCATTGAACACTGAAGCTTTCTTT.

The V call is TRBV6-5, the J call TRBJ1-2, with a possible D match to TRBD1 (6 bases). Germline V gene lookup returns CDR1 MNHEY and CDR2 SVGAGI. The CDR3 has 13 residues. Trimming stripped 6 bases from V and 6 bases from J, with 14 bases between. The CDR3 loop is CASSRDRFHGYTF. DNA of the CDR3: TGTGCCAGCAGCCGCGACAGGTTTCATGGCTACACCTTC.

The chain uses TRBV24-1 and TRBJ2-1, with a possible D match to TRBD1 (5 bases). In germline, CDR1 is KGHDR, CDR2 SFDVKD. Trimming cost V 4 bases and J 8 bases, with 11 bases left between them. The CDR3 sequence is 13 residues long. CDR3 DNA: TGTGCCACCAGTGACCCCGGACACTATGAGCAGTTCTTC. Its protein product is CATSDPGHYEQFF.

The chain has TRBV4-3 and TRBJ1-1; D is undetermined. CDR3 size: 14 residues. V lost 2 bases and J lost 2, with 9 bases in between. Germline V gives CDR1 LGHNA, CDR2 YSLEER. The CDR3 nucleotides are TGCGCCAGCAGCCAACAGGTCCTAAACACTGAAGCTTTCTTT. Its protein product is CASSQQVLNTEAFF.

V and J are TRBV29-1 and TRBJ1-4; D is undetermined. Germline V gene data show CDR1 as SQVTM and CDR2 as ANQGSEA. Between the trimmed V and J ends, which lost 3 bases and 7 bases, there was a span of 12 bases. The CDR3 totals 13 residues. CDR3 sequence reads: CSVEAPGREKLFF. The CDR3 DNA reads as TGCAGCGTTGAGGCCCCTGGGCGTGAAAAACTGTTTTTT.

The chain is built from TRBV7-2 and TRBJ2-1, with 9 bases aligning to TRBD2. The CDR3 loop spans 14 amino acids. The V gene's germline CDR1 is SGHTA and CDR2 FQGNSA. With V trimmed by 5 bases and J by 13 bases, 12 bases remained unmatched. CDR3 bases: TGTGCCAGCAGCCCATCATGGGCGGGAGGGGGTCAGTTCTTC. Encoded protein: CASSPSWAGGGQFF.

This rearrangement joins TRBV11-3 to TRBJ2-3; D not resolved. Deletions cut 0 bases from V and 1 base from J, with 5 bases between. The CDR3 has 14 amino acids. Germline loops: CDR1 SGHNT, CDR2 YENEEA. This CDR3 reads CASSLDAGTDTQYF. The CDR3 region has the DNA TGTGCCAGCAGCTTAGATGCAGGCACAGATACGCAGTATTTT. The variable domain in full, with the rest retrieved from reference TRBV11-3 and TRBJ2-3, is EAGVVQSPRYKIIEKKQPVAFWCNPISGHNTLYWYLQNLGQGPELLIRYENEEAVDDSQLPKDRFSAERLKGVDSTLKIQPAELGDSAVYLCASSLDAGTDTQYFGPGTRLTVL.

The J gene is TRBJ2-3, the V gene TRBV19, with 13 positions matching TRBD2. Trimming cost V 5 bases and J 8 bases; bases outside gene matches: 4. Per germline, CDR1 LNHDA and CDR2 SQIVND (reference sequence). The CDR3 consists of 14 residues. CDR3 region: CASSGLAGVSTQYF. The CDR3 DNA reads TGTGCCAGTAGTGGACTAGCGGGAGTGAGTACGCAGTATTTT.

The rearrangement uses TRBV6-5 and TRBJ1-3; 8 bases align to TRBD1. V gave up 6 bases and J gave up 2 bases; unmatched junction bases: 6. This CDR3 region has 15 residues. CDR1 and CDR2 (germline): MNHEY, SVGAGI. The chain's CDR3 is CASRTETGAGNTIYF. The CDR3 DNA reads TGTGCCAGCAGGACAGAGACAGGGGCTGGAAACACCATATATTTT.